The source of this T cell receptor beta chain is a study of blood T cell repertoires in COVID-19. Study background: The samples span acute and convalescent COVID-19 from the United States, Italy and Spain. The analysed material was cDNA or gDNA that came from T cells, B-cell-depleted T cells, or PBMCs.

This clone was counted once. In the authors' methods: Counts of nucleated cells, estimated from reference gene primer amplification, were obtained. Here immunoSEQ multiplex PCR was the method, and the copy in TCRdb shows in-frame clones only, minus some. Clonal size and the V and J genes are those of that table, whereas D and trimming came from the DNA. Among more than 65,000 clones, approximately 85% were seen once, and the ten largest hold roughly 5%. The CDR3 loop spans 14 amino acids. J gave up 6 bases and V 5 bases, and 4 bases lay outside the gene matches. Germline V gene lookup returns CDR1 MNHEY and CDR2 SMNVEV (reference sequence).

The sequencing input was peripheral blood. The sequence was collected from a man older than 75 with acute or convalescent COVID-19. J is TRBJ2-2 and V is TRBV27, with 9 positions matching TRBD1. CDR3 in amino acids: CASSKDRGAGELFF. CDR3 nucleotide sequence: TGTGCCAGCAGTAAAGACAGGGGGGCCGGGGAGCTGTTTTTT.